The next 7 T cell receptor beta chains were all read from a single sample in a study of shared clonotypes between healthy human individuals. Clones were read by immunoSEQ multiplex PCR, and TCRdb kept only the in-frame ones, dropping some. The sample consists of millions of clones, about 95% of them appearing once. Naivety among CD8 cells was defined by CD45RO negativity and positive CCR7 selection, thereby excluding terminally differentiated effector memory CD45RA+ cells. Material: naive CD8+ T cells sorted from blood. These receptors all come from a man aged 18-30 years in good health.

V gene TRBV6-1 combines with J gene TRBJ2-7, with 8 bases fitting TRBD1. Germline trimming cut 6 bases from V and 2 bases from J; bases unmatched to any gene: 6. This CDR3 is 14 amino acids long. In germline, CDR1 is MNHNS, CDR2 SASEGT. Here the CDR3 reads CASSLSDRAYEQYF. DNA for the CDR3: TGTGCCAGCAGCCTTTCGGACAGGGCCTACGAGCAGTACTTC.

The V call is TRBV4-1, the J call TRBJ2-7; no definite D call. The germline V and J ends were trimmed by 0 bases and 0 bases, with 15 bases remaining between them. The germline gives CDR1 MGHRA, CDR2 YSYEKL. The CDR3 length is 17 residues. The CDR3 DNA reads as TGCGCCAGCAGCCAAGAGGATGGCGGACGGTACTCCTACGAGCAGTACTTC. Translated: CASSQEDGGRYSYEQYF.

This rearrangement joins TRBV5-1 to TRBJ1-3; D gene ambiguous. The germline V gene has CDR1 SGHRS and CDR2 YFSETQ. This CDR3 has 15 residues. Trimming pared 0 bases from V and 1 base from J, leaving 8 bases between. Here the CDR3 DNA reads TGCGCCAGCAGCTTGGGAGGCGGATCTGGAAACACCATATATTTT. Translating gives CASSLGGGSGNTIYF.

This clone appeared once. The CDR3 protein is CASSYRGSGNQPQHF. CDR3 nucleotides: TGTGCCAGCAGTTACAGGGGATCGGGCAATCAGCCCCAGCATTTT. The rearrangement joins TRBV28 to TRBJ1-5, with 7 bases fitting TRBD1. Germline CDR1 MDHEN, CDR2 SYDVKM. With 4 bases clipped from V and 2 bases from J, the junction kept 5 bases outside the gene matches. CDR3 length: 15 amino acids.

The CDR3 region has the DNA TGTGCCAGCAGCATCGAGGGGGGAGAAGCAGATACGCAGTATTTT. This sequence encodes CASSIEGGEADTQYF. The chain joins TRBV6-1 to TRBJ2-3; tentatively, D is TRBD1 or TRBD2 (6 bases each). The germline V gene encodes CDR1 MNHNS and CDR2 SASEGT. This CDR3 region has 15 residues. Trimming removed 6 bases from V and 4 bases from J, with 17 bases in between.

J is TRBJ2-7 and V is TRBV27, with TRBD2 identical over 12 bases. The V gene end was trimmed by 5 bases and the J gene end by 7 bases; junction bases not matched to a gene: 12. Germline CDR1 reads MNHEY; CDR2 reads SMNVEV (reference sequence). The CDR3 length is 16 residues. The CDR3 spells CASSPIQTSGSGEQYF. The CDR3 DNA reads as TGTGCCAGCAGTCCAATCCAGACTAGCGGGAGTGGTGAGCAGTACTTC.

V gene TRBV9 combines with J gene TRBJ1-3; D perhaps matches TRBD1 (5 bases). There are 15 residues in the CDR3. Germline values: CDR1 SGDLS, CDR2 YYNGEE. The V and J ends lost 5 bases and 0 bases respectively, with 12 bases between them. CDR3 amino acids: CASRGEKNSGNTIYF. CDR3 nucleotides: TGTGCCAGCAGGGGGGAGAAGAACTCTGGAAACACCATATATTTT.